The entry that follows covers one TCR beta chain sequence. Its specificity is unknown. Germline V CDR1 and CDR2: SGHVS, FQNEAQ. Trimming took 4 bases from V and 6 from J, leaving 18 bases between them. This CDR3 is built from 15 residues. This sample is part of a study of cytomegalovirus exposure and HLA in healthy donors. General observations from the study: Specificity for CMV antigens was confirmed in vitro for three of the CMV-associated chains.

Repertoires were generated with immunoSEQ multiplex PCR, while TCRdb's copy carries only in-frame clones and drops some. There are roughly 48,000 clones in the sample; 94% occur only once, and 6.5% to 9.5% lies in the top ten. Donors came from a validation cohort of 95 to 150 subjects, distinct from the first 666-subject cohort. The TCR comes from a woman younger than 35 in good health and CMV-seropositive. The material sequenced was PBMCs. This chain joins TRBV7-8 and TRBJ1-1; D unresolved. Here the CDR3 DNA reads TGTGCCAGCAGCTCGGAGTTTTTGGCCCCCCCTGAAGCTTTCTTT. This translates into CASSSEFLAPPEAFF. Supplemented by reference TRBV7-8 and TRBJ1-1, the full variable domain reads GAGVSQSPRYKVAKRGQDVALRCDPISGHVSLFWYQQALGQGPEFLTYFQNEAQLDKSGLPSDRFFAERPEGSVSTLKIQRTQQEDSAVYLCASSSEFLAPPEAFFGQGTRLTVV.